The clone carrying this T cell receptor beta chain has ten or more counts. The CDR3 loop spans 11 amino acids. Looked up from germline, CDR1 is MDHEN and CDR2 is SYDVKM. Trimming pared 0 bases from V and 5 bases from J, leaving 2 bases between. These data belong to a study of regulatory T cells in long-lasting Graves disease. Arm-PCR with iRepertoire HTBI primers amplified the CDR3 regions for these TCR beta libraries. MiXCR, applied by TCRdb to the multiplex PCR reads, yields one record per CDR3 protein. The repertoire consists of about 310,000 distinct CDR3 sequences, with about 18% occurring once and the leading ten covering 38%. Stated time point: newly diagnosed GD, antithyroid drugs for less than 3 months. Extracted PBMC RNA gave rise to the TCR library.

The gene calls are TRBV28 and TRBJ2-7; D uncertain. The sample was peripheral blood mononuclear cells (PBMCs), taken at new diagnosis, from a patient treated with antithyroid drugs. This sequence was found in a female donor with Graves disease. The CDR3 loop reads CASSLWDEQYF. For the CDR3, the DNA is TGTGCCAGCAGTTTATGGGACGAGCAGTACTTC.